A single sample gave rise to the 8 T cell receptor beta chains below, sequenced in a study of response to subunit inactivated influenza vaccine. One entry per CDR3 protein results from TCRdb running MiXCR on the RT-PCR reads. This table holds roughly 700,000 distinct CDR3 sequences, around a sixth found once. The sequenced sample was PBMCs from blood, obtained 11 to 12 days after vaccination. All receptors derive from a man aged 50 to 60 who received an inactivated influenza vaccine.

This sequence joins TRBV29-1 and TRBJ1-1, with TRBD1 matching over 7 bases. Per germline, CDR1 SQVTM and CDR2 ANQGSEA. Trimming removed 5 bases from V and 1 base from J; junction bases left unmatched: 4. CDR3 length: 13 residues. The CDR3 reads CSVTGQTNTEAFF. CDR3 DNA sequence: TGCAGCGTTACGGGACAGACGAACACTGAAGCTTTCTTT.

This clonotype appeared a few times. The chain combines TRBV3-1 with TRBJ1-1, with D possibly matching TRBD1 (5 bases). The CDR3 is 14 residues long. Germline CDR1 is LGHDT and CDR2 is YNNKEL (reference sequence). Deletions cut 2 bases from V and 4 bases from J, with 11 bases between. The CDR3 loop is CASSQSMGVTEAFF. CDR3 coding DNA: TGTGCCAGCAGCCAAAGCATGGGGGTCACTGAAGCTTTCTTT.

The chain joins TRBV29-1 to TRBJ2-7; TRBD2 matches 8 bases. In germline, CDR1 is SQVTM, CDR2 ANQGSEA. V lost 6 bases and J lost 3; bases outside the gene matches: 10. The CDR3 extends over 14 amino acids. The CDR3 DNA reads TGCAGCGTCCGAACGGCGGGAGGCCGCTACGAGCAGTACTTC. Translating gives CSVRTAGGRYEQYF.

The rearrangement joins TRBV5-6 to TRBJ1-1; the D gene is possibly TRBD1 (5 bases). V lost 0 bases and J lost 0, with 12 bases in between. The length of the CDR3 is 16 residues. Germline V gene data show CDR1 as SGHDT and CDR2 as YYEEEE. In DNA form, the CDR3 reads TGTGCCAGCAGCTTGGGAACTTCAGGGATGAACACTGAAGCTTTCTTT. Protein: CASSLGTSGMNTEAFF.

The table lists this clonotype with many counts. V is TRBV25-1 and J is TRBJ1-6, with 7 bases lining up with TRBD1. Germline CDR1 and CDR2: MGHDK and SYGVNS. The CDR3 is 14 amino acids. The J segment lost 9 bases and the V segment lost 5 bases, leaving 7 bases of the junction unmatched. For the CDR3, the DNA is TGTGCCAGCAGTAAGACAGGGCGGGGTTCACCCCTCCACTTT. Encoded protein: CASSKTGRGSPLHF.

Notes on this clonotype: A read error may explain this, as a much larger clone is one base away. The chain employs TRBV9 and TRBJ2-3; TRBD2 might be the D (5 bases). Germline CDR1 SGDLS, CDR2 YYNGEE. The CDR3 spans 13 residues. V lost 0 bases, J lost 5 bases, and 7 bases lay in between. DNA for the CDR3: TGTGCCAGCAGCGTAGTCCGGGGAGATACGCAGTATTTT. Translation gives CASSVVRGDTQYF.

This clonotype was seen ten or more times. The chain is built from TRBV7-9 and TRBJ2-1, with D perhaps being TRBD1 or TRBD2 (6 bases each). The CDR3 sequence is 14 residues long. V was trimmed by 4 bases and J by 4 bases, leaving 11 bases between them. CDR1 SEHNR and CDR2 FQNEAQ come from the germline V gene (reference sequence). The CDR3 DNA reads as TGTGCCAGCAGCTCCGGGGGCTCGTACAATGAGCAGTTCTTC. Encoded protein: CASSSGGSYNEQFF.

This rearrangement joins TRBV20-1 to TRBJ1-2, with 7 bases matching TRBD1. The CDR3 has 12 residues. Germline V gives CDR1 DFQATT, CDR2 SNEGSKA (reference sequence). J gave up 5 bases and V 3 bases, and 3 bases lay outside the gene matches. The chain's CDR3 is CSASRDSYGYTF. The DNA for the CDR3 is TGCAGTGCTAGTCGGGACAGTTATGGCTACACCTTC.